The entry below gives a single T cell receptor (beta chain) sequence along with its context. The data were taken from a study of blood T cell repertoires in COVID-19. Study information: Sites in the United States, Italy and Spain provided acute and convalescent COVID-19 samples.

In the authors' methods: Cell counts per sample came from amplifying reference gene primers. This table comes from immunoSEQ multiplex PCR, and its TCRdb copy is limited to in-frame clones, with some not included. V, J and clone size reflect that table, while D and trimming were determined from the DNA. The sample carries about 190,000 clones, 80% to 90% recorded once. Germline lookup yields CDR1 MNHNS and CDR2 SASEGT. This CDR3 is built from 15 residues. V lost 8 bases, J lost 0 bases, and 11 bases lay in between. The TCR was taken from a man aged 25-40 years with acute or convalescent COVID-19. The sequenced material came from peripheral blood. This sequence joins TRBV6-1 and TRBJ1-6, with no clear D. The CDR3 coding sequence is TGTGCCAGCGTGGGGAGGAGCTCCTATAATTCACCCCTCCACTTT. Its translation: CASVGRSSYNSPLHF.